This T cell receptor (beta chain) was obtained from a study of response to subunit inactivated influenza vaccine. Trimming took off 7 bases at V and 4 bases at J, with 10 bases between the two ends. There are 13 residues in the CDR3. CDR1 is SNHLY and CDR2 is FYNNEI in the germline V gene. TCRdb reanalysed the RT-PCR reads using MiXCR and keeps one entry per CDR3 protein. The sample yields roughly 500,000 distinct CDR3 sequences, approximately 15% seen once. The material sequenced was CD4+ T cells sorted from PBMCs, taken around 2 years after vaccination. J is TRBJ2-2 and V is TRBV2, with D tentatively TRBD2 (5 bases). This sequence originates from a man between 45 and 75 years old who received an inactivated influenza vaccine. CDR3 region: CASKPSITGELFF. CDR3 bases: TGTGCCAGCAAACCTAGCATCACCGGGGAGCTGTTTTTT.